The text below deals with one T cell receptor (beta chain). Its antigen is as yet unknown. A much larger clonotype is one base distant, so this may be a read error. The study enrolled patients aged 18 to 65 with newly diagnosed hyperthyroidism of under 2 months' duration. Patients having uncontrolled infection, another autoimmune disease, pregnancy or lactation were not included. This record belongs to a study of T cells in Graves' hyperthyroidism and ophthalmopathy. Whole-study findings and limits: From stable hyperthyroidism, ophthalmopathy was set apart by a 13 V-J model.

From germline, CDR1 is SNHLY and CDR2 FYNNEI. The CDR3 has 14 residues. TCR beta CDR3 sequences were amplified from RNA transcripts. A first-round RT-PCR of the TCR CDR3 used the HTBI primer set. TCRdb called the multiplex PCR reads again in MiXCR, with one record for every CDR3 protein. The sample carries 550,000 to 850,000 distinct CDR3 sequences, 18% recorded once. The rearrangement uses TRBV2 and TRBJ2-7; the D is unclear. The receptor comes from a woman in her fifties or sixties with Graves' hyperthyroidism that later progressed to Graves' ophthalmopathy. The sequenced sample was blood. The CDR3 reads CDSSERGRTYEQYF. CDR3 sequence (DNA): TGTGACAGCAGTGAACGTGGACGGACGTACGAGCAGTACTTC.